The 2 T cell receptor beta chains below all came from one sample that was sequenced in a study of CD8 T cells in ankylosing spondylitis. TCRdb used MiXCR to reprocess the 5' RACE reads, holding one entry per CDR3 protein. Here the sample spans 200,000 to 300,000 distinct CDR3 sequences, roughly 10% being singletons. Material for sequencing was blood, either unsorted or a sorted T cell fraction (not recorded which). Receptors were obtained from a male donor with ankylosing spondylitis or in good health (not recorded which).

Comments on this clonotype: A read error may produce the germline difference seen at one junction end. The CDR3 region is CSAPGLVPGVLFF. The CDR3 DNA follows: TGCAGTGCTCCGGGACTAGTCCCCGGGGTGCTGTTTTTT. The rearrangement links TRBV20-1 to TRBJ2-2, with 8 bases that match TRBD2. CDR3 length: 13 amino acids. Per the germline V gene, CDR1 is DFQATT and CDR2 is SNEGSKA (reference sequence).

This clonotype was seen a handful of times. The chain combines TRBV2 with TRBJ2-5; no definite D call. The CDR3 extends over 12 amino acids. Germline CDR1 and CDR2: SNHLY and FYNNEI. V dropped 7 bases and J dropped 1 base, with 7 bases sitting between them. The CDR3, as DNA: TGTGCCAGCACCGGCAGCCAAGAGACCCAGTACTTC. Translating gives CASTGSQETQYF.